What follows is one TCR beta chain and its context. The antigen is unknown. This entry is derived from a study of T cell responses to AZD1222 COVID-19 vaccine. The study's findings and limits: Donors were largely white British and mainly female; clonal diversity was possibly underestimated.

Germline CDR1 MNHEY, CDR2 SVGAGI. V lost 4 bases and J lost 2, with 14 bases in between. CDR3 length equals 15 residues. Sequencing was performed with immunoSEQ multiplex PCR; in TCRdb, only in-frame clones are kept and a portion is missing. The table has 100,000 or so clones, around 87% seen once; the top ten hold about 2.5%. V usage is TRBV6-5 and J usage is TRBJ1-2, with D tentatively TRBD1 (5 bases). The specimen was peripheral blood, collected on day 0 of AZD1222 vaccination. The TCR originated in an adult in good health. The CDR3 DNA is TGTGCCAGCAGTTTCGGGAGGGGAAACAACTATGGCTACACCTTC. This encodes CASSFGRGNNYGYTF.